The rows below give T cell receptor beta chains drawn from one sample of a study of T cell changes during pregnancy in multiple sclerosis. The protocol was immunoSEQ multiplex PCR, while the TCRdb copy is restricted to in-frame clones and leaves out a portion. The profile covers 11,000 or so clones, with roughly 84% appearing a single time and about 11% taken by the ten largest. This material consisted of CD8+ T cells from peripheral blood mononuclear cells, taken after pregnancy. The receptor set was obtained from a female donor in good health, enrolled as a control in a pregnancy study. Each CDR3 is given with its conserved first and last residue. A D gene is named only where the DNA matches it firmly. Rows give clone size only sometimes, using once, few, many, or a class for an expanded clone.

d_call j_call cdr3_length clone_size v_call cdr3_aa cdr3_nt
. TRBJ1-2 15 . TRBV21-1 CASTRDRGIARGYTF TGTGCCAGCACCCGGGACAGGGGGATTGCAAGGGGCTACACCTTC
TRBD2 TRBJ2-5 16 . TRBV2 CATRTGPSSGAETQYF TGTGCCACCAGAACTGGCCCATCTAGCGGTGCGGAGACCCAGTACTTC
. TRBJ1-1 15 . TRBV19 CASSLAPDGDTEAFF TGTGCCAGTAGTCTAGCTCCGGACGGGGACACTGAAGCTTTCTTT
TRBD1 TRBJ2-3 16 . TRBV6-5 CASSYSRTGGADTQYF TGTGCCAGCAGTTACTCCCGGACAGGGGGCGCAGATACGCAGTATTTT
TRBD1 TRBJ1-1 18 . TRBV7-4 CASSPTGDRGRVNTEAFF TGTGCCAGCAGCCCTACCGGGGACAGGGGGAGGGTTAACACTGAAGCTTTCTTT
TRBD1 TRBJ1-2 14 . TRBV6-6 CASSSTGFVWGYTF TGTGCCAGCAGTTCGACAGGGTTTGTTTGGGGCTACACCTTC
TRBD1 TRBJ2-7 18 . TRBV28 CASSSGTGEVRTSYEQYF TGTGCCAGCAGTTCGGGGACAGGGGAAGTCCGGACTTCCTACGAGCAGTACTTC
TRBD1 TRBJ2-7 16 . TRBV19 CASSGQGVRDTYEQYF TGTGCCAGTAGTGGACAGGGGGTCCGAGACACCTACGAGCAGTACTTC
. TRBJ2-3 11 . TRBV7-9 CASISVLTQYF TGTGCCAGCATCTCGGTTCTGACGCAGTATTTT
TRBD2 TRBJ2-1 16 . TRBV4-2 CASSLTSGTSGTEQFF TGTGCCAGCAGCCTAACCTCCGGGACTAGCGGGACTGAGCAGTTCTTC
. TRBJ2-5 11 . TRBV27 CASSQGWTQYF TGTGCCAGCAGCCAGGGTTGGACCCAGTACTTC
. TRBJ2-7 17 once TRBV19 CASSILGEAGPFHEQYF TGTGCCAGTAGTATATTGGGAGAAGCCGGGCCGTTTCACGAGCAGTACTTC
. TRBJ2-7 15 . TRBV5-5 CASSIYRSPSYEQYF TGTGCCAGCAGTATTTACCGGTCACCCTCCTACGAGCAGTACTTC
. TRBJ2-7 16 . TRBV7-2 CASSLASRKLSYEQYF TGTGCCAGCAGCTTAGCATCCCGAAAACTATCCTACGAGCAGTACTTC
TRBD2 TRBJ2-2 16 once TRBV5-1 CASSPGGLVNTGELFF TGCGCCAGCAGCCCGGGGGGTCTAGTGAACACCGGGGAGCTGTTTTTT
. TRBJ2-7 18 . TRBV23-1 CASSQSRAVLWTPYEQYF TGCGCCAGCAGTCAATCGAGGGCAGTCCTTTGGACCCCCTACGAGCAGTACTTC
TRBD2 TRBJ2-5 16 . TRBV10-3 CAISEPGLAGGFTQYF TGTGCCATCAGTGAGCCTGGACTAGCGGGGGGGTTTACCCAGTACTTC
TRBD2 TRBJ2-5 17 . TRBV7-8 CASSLASAGVFQETQYF TGTGCCAGCAGCTTAGCGTCGGCGGGGGTATTCCAAGAGACCCAGTACTTC
. TRBJ2-4 16 . TRBV19 CASSIQGSVAKNIQYF TGTGCCAGTAGTATTCAGGGGAGCGTTGCCAAAAACATTCAGTACTTC